This T cell receptor (beta chain) was captured in a study of T-cell memory formation after mild COVID-19. Germline V gene lookup returns CDR1 SGHTA and CDR2 FQGNSA. The CDR3 is 12 residues long. Trimming cost V 6 bases and J 4 bases, with 10 bases left between them. The study's findings and limits: Clones that contracted from day 15 to 85 were balanced CD4/CD8, while later expanders leaned CD4+. The finding that pre-infection memory included some responding clones suggested that cross-reactive memory joined. Clones that contracted clustered mainly in CM and EM if CD4+ and in EMRA if CD8+. In second-wave clones peaking day 37, SARS-CoV-2 specificity remained unconfirmed.

Each CDR3 protein is one row after TCRdb ran MiXCR on the 5' RACE reads. Of some 46,000 distinct CDR3 sequences listed, around 6.3% are singletons. This clonotype was counted between two and nine times. The antigen remains undetermined. Specimen: PBMCs or a T cell subset sorted from them (not recorded which). The chain has TRBV7-2 and TRBJ2-7; D unresolved. The receptor was isolated from an adult who had mild COVID-19 (a few samples of this study predate the infection). Cell type and time point are not known. The CDR3 coding sequence is TGTGCCAGCAGGGGAACAGATTACGAGCAGTACTTC. It translates to CASRGTDYEQYF.